One sample yielded the 32 T cell receptor beta chains listed below, sequenced in a study of cytomegalovirus exposure and HLA in healthy donors. PCR used 60 Vbeta primers and 13 Jbeta primers. Some clones are missing from TCRdb's copy, which holds only in-frame ones; the method was immunoSEQ multiplex PCR. The repertoire holds 90,000 to 100,000 clones, approximately 79% seen once, with approximately 1.8% in the top ten. The sample taken for sequencing was PBMCs. The receptors come from a male donor in good health and CMV-seronegative.

In this sample, this clone turned up a few times. The J gene is TRBJ2-2, the V gene TRBV7-3, with TRBD2 matching 11 bases. V lost 3 bases, J lost 6 bases, and 6 bases stayed unmatched. The germline V gene has CDR1 SGHTA and CDR2 FQGTGA. The CDR3 covers 16 residues. CDR3 in DNA: TGTGCCAGCAGCTTCCTGGGACTAGCGGAATCCGGGGAGCTGTTTTTT. Encoded protein: CASSFLGLAESGELFF.

The V and J genes are TRBV28 and TRBJ1-2; a possible D gene is TRBD1 (5 bases). The CDR3 is made up of 14 amino acids. Per germline, CDR1 MDHEN and CDR2 SYDVKM. V was cut by 3 bases and J by 8 bases, with 16 bases left in between. The CDR3 loop is CASSFNQGSGGYTF. The DNA for the CDR3 is TGTGCCAGCAGTTTCAATCAGGGAAGTGGCGGCTACACCTTC.

V and J are TRBV9 and TRBJ1-2; 7 nucleotides align to TRBD1. After removal of 2 bases from V and 2 bases from J, the junction contained 0 bases not matched to a gene. The CDR3 has 13 amino acids. CDR1 and CDR2 (germline): SGDLS, YYNGEE. The CDR3 reads CASSVDRNYGYTF. For the CDR3, the DNA is TGTGCCAGCAGCGTGGACAGGAACTATGGCTACACCTTC.

This sequence joins TRBV7-9 and TRBJ2-7, with 11 positions matching TRBD2. Germline values: CDR1 SEHNR, CDR2 FQNEAQ (reference sequence). The CDR3 sequence is 16 residues long. V shed 1 base and J 6 bases; nucleotides not matched to a gene: 8. The CDR3 DNA sequence: TGTGCCAGCAGCTTAGGGATAGCGGGAGGGCCGCGCGAGCAGTACTTC. Its translation is CASSLGIAGGPREQYF.

This clone was seen only once. This chain joins TRBV5-4 and TRBJ1-2, with TRBD1 matching 7 bases. The ends lost 0 bases at V and 4 bases at J; junction bases unmatched: 3. This CDR3 has 14 amino acids. Germline V gives CDR1 SGHNT, CDR2 YYREEE (reference sequence). The CDR3 nucleotides read TGTGCCAGCAGCTTGGCGGGACAGCTCTATGGCTACACCTTC. As protein: CASSLAGQLYGYTF.

This chain connects TRBV28 to TRBJ2-7; D is unclear. The V gene lost 2 bases and the J gene lost 6 bases, with 8 bases spanning the gap. Germline values: CDR1 MDHEN, CDR2 SYDVKM. This CDR3 has 12 residues. The CDR3 region is CASSLPPSEQYF. CDR3 DNA: TGTGCCAGCAGTTTACCCCCGAGCGAGCAGTACTTC.

This chain connects TRBV7-9 to TRBJ1-1; a weak D match, TRBD1 (5 bases). Per the germline V gene, CDR1 is SEHNR and CDR2 is FQNEAQ (reference sequence). The V and J ends lost 5 bases and 0 bases respectively, with 13 bases between them. This CDR3 is built from 15 residues. The DNA for the CDR3 is TGTGCCAGCAGCGAAACGCGACAGATGAACACTGAAGCTTTCTTT. It encodes CASSETRQMNTEAFF.

This clone was seen only a few times. The chain links TRBV19 to TRBJ1-5, with TRBD1 identical over 10 bases. The CDR3 runs 17 residues. V was clipped by 7 bases and J by 3 bases; unmatched bases: 12. Germline loops: CDR1 LNHDA, CDR2 SQIVND (reference sequence). Written as DNA, the CDR3 is TGTGCCAGTACCCAGCCGTCCGGGACAGGGGCCAATCAGCCCCAGCATTTT. Residues: CASTQPSGTGANQPQHF.

This chain uses TRBV25-1 with TRBJ2-7, with 8 bases fitting TRBD2. The CDR3 has 16 amino acids. Germline V CDR1 and CDR2: MGHDK, SYGVNS. Germline trimming cut 2 bases from V and 3 bases from J; bases unmatched to any gene: 9. As DNA, the CDR3 is TGTGCCAGCAGTGAAGTAGGTAGCGGGAACCTCTACGAGCAGTACTTC. Its protein is CASSEVGSGNLYEQYF.

The rearrangement joins TRBV7-8 to TRBJ2-7; TRBD2 might be the D (6 bases). Germline values: CDR1 SGHVS, CDR2 FQNEAQ. The CDR3 consists of 12 residues. Trimming removed 4 bases from V and 6 bases from J, with 10 bases in between. In DNA form, the CDR3 reads TGTGCCAGCAGCTCACTAGCTGCCGAGCAGTACTTC. It codes for CASSSLAAEQYF.

This chain joins TRBV7-2 and TRBJ1-5; a weak D match, TRBD1 (6 bases). Germline V gene data show CDR1 as SGHTA and CDR2 as FQGNSA. The CDR3 extends over 14 amino acids. Deletions cut 2 bases from V and 6 bases from J, with 11 bases between. Here the CDR3 reads CASSLSGEGQPQHF. The CDR3 DNA sequence: TGTGCCAGCAGCTTATCAGGGGAGGGTCAGCCCCAGCATTTT.

The CDR3 spells CASSLGQGADGYTF. CDR3 in DNA: TGCGCCAGCAGCTTGGGACAGGGGGCTGATGGCTACACCTTC. The chain carries TRBV5-1 and TRBJ1-2, with 10 bases matching TRBD1. CDR3 length: 14 amino acids. Germline values: CDR1 SGHRS, CDR2 YFSETQ. V gave up 0 bases and J gave up 6 bases; unmatched junction bases: 2.

This chain connects TRBV2 to TRBJ2-7; D uncertain. CDR1 and CDR2 from the germline V gene are SNHLY and FYNNEI. The CDR3 has 16 amino acids. The ends were cut back, 5 bases at V and 2 bases at J, with 19 bases in the middle. CDR3 loop: CASSLRPETPTYEQYF. The CDR3 bases are TGTGCCAGCAGTCTCCGTCCCGAGACACCGACCTACGAGCAGTACTTC.

The chain employs TRBV5-1 and TRBJ1-2; no reliable D call. Trimming removed 0 bases at V and 0 bases at J, with 12 bases between. The CDR3 is made up of 16 amino acids. Germline lookup yields CDR1 SGHRS and CDR2 YFSETQ. The DNA for the CDR3 is TGCGCCAGCAGCTTGGATTGGGCAGACACTAACTATGGCTACACCTTC. Its translation is CASSLDWADTNYGYTF.

V gene TRBV30 combines with J gene TRBJ2-5; D perhaps matches TRBD2 (5 bases). Gene TRBJ2-7 matches the end of the DNA better, so the J call may be wrong. Germline CDR1 is GTSNPN and CDR2 is SVGIG (reference sequence). The CDR3 is made up of 15 amino acids. CDR3 sequence (DNA): TGTGCCTGGAGTGTACTTGGACTTTCCCTAGGCGAGCAGTACTTC. It yields the protein CAWSVLGLSLGEQYF.

The sample holds one count of this clone. The rearrangement links TRBV19 to TRBJ2-5, with 9 bases lining up with TRBD1. V lost 5 bases, J lost 4 bases, and 8 bases stayed unmatched. Per the germline V gene, CDR1 is LNHDA and CDR2 is SQIVND (reference sequence). This CDR3 spans 15 amino acids. The CDR3 DNA follows: TGTGCCAGTAGTTCCCAAACAGGGGGCCGAGAGACCCAGTACTTC. Its protein product is CASSSQTGGRETQYF.

V and J are TRBV30 and TRBJ2-5, with 9 bases lining up with TRBD2. Germline CDR1 and CDR2: GTSNPN and SVGIG (reference sequence). V shed 0 bases and J 2 bases; nucleotides not matched to a gene: 7. CDR3 length: 16 residues. CDR3 DNA: TGTGCCTGGAGTGTATTGGCTAGCGGGGCTCAAGAGACCCAGTACTTC. Its translation: CAWSVLASGAQETQYF.

The chain employs TRBV19 and TRBJ2-5; the match to TRBD2 covers 8 bases. V was clipped by 5 bases and J by 4 bases; unmatched bases: 6. The CDR3 is 14 amino acids. Germline V lookup: CDR1 LNHDA, CDR2 SQIVND (reference sequence). The CDR3, as DNA: TGTGCCAGTAGTCTGCGCGGGAGGACAGAGACCCAGTACTTC. This translates into CASSLRGRTETQYF.

V is TRBV29-1 and J is TRBJ2-5; tentatively, D is TRBD2 (6 bases). CDR3 length equals 13 residues. CDR1 and CDR2 (germline): SQVTM, ANQGSEA. Trimming shortened V by 7 bases and J by 3 bases, and 15 bases separated the two germline ends. The CDR3 protein is CSADPGGEETQYF. The CDR3 coding sequence is TGCAGCGCCGACCCGGGCGGGGAAGAGACCCAGTACTTC.

The chain is built from TRBV15 and TRBJ2-5; 9 nucleotides align to TRBD2. Germline CDR1 reads LNHNV; CDR2 reads YYDKDF (reference sequence). CDR3 size: 14 residues. The V gene end was trimmed by 7 bases and the J gene end by 5 bases; junction bases not matched to a gene: 8. CDR3 in amino acids: CATTSSGSGETQYF. CDR3 nucleotide sequence: TGTGCCACCACTAGTAGCGGGAGTGGTGAGACCCAGTACTTC.

The rearrangement joins TRBV7-9 to TRBJ2-7, with 12 bases aligning to TRBD2. The germline V gene encodes CDR1 SEHNR and CDR2 FQNEAQ (reference sequence). The CDR3 is made up of 16 amino acids. Trimming cost V 5 bases and J 9 bases; bases outside gene matches: 14. As DNA, the CDR3 is TGTGCCAGCAGCCCCATGACGACTAGCGGGAGAAACGGGCAGTACTTC. Translated, it gives CASSPMTTSGRNGQYF.

The gene calls are TRBV28 and TRBJ2-1; 10 nucleotides match TRBD2. The CDR3 runs to 15 residues. Germline CDR1 MDHEN, CDR2 SYDVKM. The trim removed 6 bases at V and 1 base at J, leaving 3 bases unmatched. This CDR3 reads CASRSGRVSYNEQFF. The CDR3 DNA is TGTGCCAGCAGGAGCGGGAGGGTTTCCTACAATGAGCAGTTCTTC.

The chain carries TRBV27 and TRBJ2-2, with D hard to call. The CDR3 sequence is 12 residues long. Germline V CDR1 and CDR2: MNHEY, SMNVEV (reference sequence). V was clipped by 2 bases and J by 7 bases, with 5 bases between them. CDR3 DNA: TGTGCCAGCAGTTTAGGGCTCGGGGAGCTGTTTTTT. Its protein product is CASSLGLGELFF.

The J gene is TRBJ2-7, the V gene TRBV27; 9 bases line up with TRBD1. V trimming: 7 bases; J trimming: 5 bases; junction bases outside the gene matches: 12. The CDR3 covers 15 residues. Germline V lookup: CDR1 MNHEY, CDR2 SMNVEV (reference sequence). The CDR3 is CASTNTGTGLHEQYF. Here the CDR3 DNA reads TGTGCCAGCACGAATACCGGGACAGGGTTACACGAGCAGTACTTC.

The rearrangement joins TRBV7-2 to TRBJ2-7; 12 positions agree with TRBD2. The CDR3 totals 15 residues. Germline V lookup: CDR1 SGHTA, CDR2 FQGNSA. Germline trimming cut 7 bases from V and 3 bases from J; bases unmatched to any gene: 7. The CDR3 nucleotides are TGTGCCAGCACCCCTCTAGCGGGAGGGGGCTACGAGCAGTACTTC. The encoded protein is CASTPLAGGGYEQYF.

The chain uses TRBV30 and TRBJ1-5; 9 nucleotides match TRBD1. The CDR3 runs 13 residues. Germline V CDR1 and CDR2: GTSNPN, SVGIG (reference sequence). Trimming took 2 bases from V and 7 from J; bases not matched to a gene: 3. This CDR3 reads CAWSRDRVQPQHF. The CDR3 DNA follows: TGTGCCTGGAGTCGGGACAGGGTACAGCCCCAGCATTTT.

Regarding this clone: Additional DNA sequences in this sample encode the identical CDR3. The CDR3 nucleotides are TGCGCCAGCAGTGAGTCGTCGGGTAGCAATCAGCCCCAGCATTTT. This gives the protein CASSESSGSNQPQHF. This chain joins TRBV10-2 and TRBJ1-5; D remains unclear. The germline CDR1 and CDR2 sequences are WSHSY and SAAADI. The CDR3 sequence is 15 residues long. Trimming shortened V by 0 bases and J by 0 bases, and 6 bases separated the two germline ends.

The chain combines TRBV27 with TRBJ2-1, with 9 bases identical to TRBD2. The CDR3 is made up of 17 amino acids. Germline V gene data show CDR1 as MNHEY and CDR2 as SMNVEV (reference sequence). V was clipped by 5 bases and J by 10 bases; unmatched bases: 18. The CDR3 DNA reads TGTGCCAGCAGTCCGACTATAGCGGGAGTCGGAGGTGGCGAGCAGTTCTTC. Its protein is CASSPTIAGVGGGEQFF.

The chain recombines TRBV7-2 with TRBJ1-1; TRBD1 might be the D (5 bases). V was shortened by 4 bases and J by 12 bases, with 15 bases between the two germline ends. CDR1 and CDR2 (germline): SGHTA, FQGNSA. The CDR3 sequence is 12 residues long. The DNA for the CDR3 is TGTGCCAGCAGCTCCCTGGGAGGGGTACCTTTCTTT. Protein sequence: CASSSLGGVPFF.

The V call is TRBV15, the J call TRBJ2-3; D is possibly TRBD2 (6 bases). Trimming shortened V by 4 bases and J by 6 bases, and 20 bases separated the two germline ends. Germline V lookup: CDR1 LNHNV, CDR2 YYDKDF (reference sequence). The CDR3 runs 16 residues. The CDR3 DNA sequence: TGTGCCACCAGCACCCGCGGGAACGCTCCGTCGGATACGCAGTATTTT. This sequence encodes CATSTRGNAPSDTQYF.

A single count supports this clone. This rearrangement joins TRBV5-6 to TRBJ2-3, with TRBD1 matching 7 bases. V shed 1 base, J shed 4 bases, and the junction held 12 bases outside the gene matches. In germline, CDR1 is SGHDT, CDR2 YYEEEE. There are 17 residues in the CDR3. In DNA, the CDR3 is TGTGCCAGCAGCTTGACAAGGGGGCCAGGGAGAGCAGATACGCAGTATTTT. It specifies CASSLTRGPGRADTQYF.

The chain joins TRBV19 to TRBJ1-4, with 7 bases identical to TRBD1. V shed 5 bases and J 8 bases; nucleotides not matched to a gene: 2. This CDR3 is built from 12 residues. Germline V CDR1 and CDR2: LNHDA, SQIVND (reference sequence). CDR3 loop: CASSSGQEKLFF. The DNA for the CDR3 is TGTGCCAGTAGTTCGGGACAGGAAAAACTGTTTTTT. The full variable domain, its missing parts supplied by reference TRBV19 and TRBJ1-4, is DGGITQSPKYLFRKEGQNVTLSCEQNLNHDAMYWYRQDPGQGLRLIYYSQIVNDFQKGDIAEGYSVSREKKESFPLTVTSAQKNPTAFYLCASSSGQEKLFFGSGTQLSVL.